The clone carrying this TCR beta chain showed up many times. Molecules of cDNA were individually given unique molecular identifiers that were attached to them. TCRdb reprocessed the 5' RACE reads via MiXCR and lists one record per CDR3 protein. The sample holds approximately 64,000 distinct CDR3 sequences, 20% to 25% seen once. The data originate from a study of early T cells in non-severe SARS-CoV-2 infection. As for the study in general: Sequencing targeted bulk RNA from unsorted whole blood, leaving chains unpaired.

This CDR3 contains 13 residues. Between the trimmed V and J ends, which lost 3 bases and 2 bases, there was a span of 8 bases. Per germline, CDR1 SGHRS and CDR2 YFSETQ. The source material was whole blood, sampled at baseline. The source of this sequence is an adult who was a healthcare worker with PCR-confirmed SARS-CoV-2 infection or an uninfected control (not recorded which). This chain uses TRBV5-1 with TRBJ1-1, with D possibly matching TRBD1 (6 bases). This chain's CDR3 is CASSWDTNTEAFF. The DNA of the CDR3 is TGCGCCAGCAGCTGGGACACCAACACTGAAGCTTTCTTT.